The 4 T cell receptor beta chains presented below share a single source sample, sequenced in a study of blood T cell repertoires in COVID-19. Sequencing used immunoSEQ multiplex PCR; TCRdb keeps in-frame clones, though not all of them. Of some 160,000 clones in the sample, roughly 80% were seen once. Sequencing was performed on PBMCs or T cells enriched from blood (not recorded which). The receptors originated from a woman in her forties or fifties who had recovered from COVID-19.

This clone was found many times. This chain connects TRBV6-5 to TRBJ1-1, with a tentative D call TRBD1 (6 bases). CDR3 length equals 15 residues. Looked up from germline, CDR1 is MNHEY and CDR2 is SVGAGI. V was shortened by 6 bases and J by 1 base, with 15 bases between the two germline ends. The CDR3 reads CASRSGGAKNTEAFF. CDR3 coding DNA: TGTGCCAGCAGGAGCGGGGGGGCGAAGAACACTGAAGCTTTCTTT.

This clone has a handful of counts. This sequence joins TRBV15 and TRBJ2-1; D is perhaps TRBD1 (9 bases). Per the germline V gene, CDR1 is LNHNV and CDR2 is YYDKDF (reference sequence). V was shortened by 4 bases and J by 7 bases, with 44 bases between the two germline ends. The CDR3 runs 24 residues. The CDR3 region has the DNA TGTGCCACCAGCACAGGCAGAGGACAGGGGACAACTAGCGGCCGGAGGTTGGTTTATAATGAGCAGTTCTTC. Protein: CATSTGRGQGTTSGRRLVYNEQFF.

The genes are TRBV19 and TRBJ1-2; possibly TRBD1 for D (6 bases). The CDR3 loop spans 19 amino acids. V was trimmed by 0 bases and J by 2 bases, leaving 22 bases between them. Germline CDR1 reads LNHDA; CDR2 reads SQIVND (reference sequence). CDR3: CASSIDLSPLAGANYGYTF. DNA for the CDR3: TGTGCCAGTAGTATAGATCTCTCCCCTCTGGCAGGGGCGAACTATGGCTACACCTTC.

The chain couples TRBV6-4 to TRBJ1-5; D gene ambiguous. CDR1 is MRHNA, CDR2 SNTAGT, per germline. The V end lost 4 bases, the J end lost 1 base, and 5 bases lay between the germline ends. The CDR3 is made up of 13 amino acids. CDR3 DNA sequence: TGTGCCAGCAGTGTGGAGAGCAATCAGCCCCAGCATTTT. It translates to CASSVESNQPQHF.